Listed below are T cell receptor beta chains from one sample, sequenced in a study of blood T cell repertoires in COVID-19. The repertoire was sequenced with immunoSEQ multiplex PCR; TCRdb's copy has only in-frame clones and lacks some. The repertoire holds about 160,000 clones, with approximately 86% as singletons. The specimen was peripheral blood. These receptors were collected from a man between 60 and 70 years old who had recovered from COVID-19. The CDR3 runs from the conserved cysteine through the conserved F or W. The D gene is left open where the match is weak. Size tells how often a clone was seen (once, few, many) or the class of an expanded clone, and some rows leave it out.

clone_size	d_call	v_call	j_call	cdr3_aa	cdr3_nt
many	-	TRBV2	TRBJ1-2	CASRKTSQLYGYTF	TGTGCCAGCAGGAAGACAAGTCAACTGTATGGCTACACCTTC
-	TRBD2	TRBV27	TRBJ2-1	CASSLSVAGGQYNEQFF	TGTGCCAGCAGTTTATCGGTAGCGGGGGGCCAATACAATGAGCAGTTCTTC
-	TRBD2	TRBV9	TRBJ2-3	CASSVRPGGGSTDTQYF	TGTGCCAGCAGCGTGCGCCCGGGGGGGGGTAGCACAGATACGCAGTATTTT
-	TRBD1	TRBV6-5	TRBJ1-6	CASSFDRGNSPLHF	TGTGCCAGCAGCTTCGACAGGGGTAATTCACCCCTCCACTTT
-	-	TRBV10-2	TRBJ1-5	CASGGDILNQPQHF	TGCGCCAGCGGGGGGGACATCCTCAATCAGCCCCAGCATTTT
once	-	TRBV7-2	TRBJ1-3	CASRLASSGNTIYF	TGTGCCAGCAGACTAGCCAGCTCTGGAAACACCATATATTTT
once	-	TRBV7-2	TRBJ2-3	CASSLEGAGWDTQYF	TGTGCCAGCAGCTTAGAAGGTGCAGGGTGGGATACGCAGTATTTT
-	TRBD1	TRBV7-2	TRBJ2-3	CASSPRQGGDTQYF	TGTGCCAGCAGCCCTCGACAGGGTGGGGATACGCAGTATTTT
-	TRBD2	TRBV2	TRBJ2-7	CASKYSGGPYEQYF	TGTGCCAGCAAGTATAGCGGGGGTCCCTACGAGCAGTACTTC
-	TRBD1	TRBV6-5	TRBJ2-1	CASSYSNRGPYNEQFF	TGTGCCAGCAGTTACTCGAACAGGGGCCCTTACAATGAGCAGTTCTTC
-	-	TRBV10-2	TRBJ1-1	CASTQLGGGGRFRNTEAFF	TGCGCCAGCACCCAGCTAGGGGGGGGCGGGAGGTTTAGGAACACTGAAGCTTTCTTT
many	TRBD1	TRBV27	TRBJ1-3	CASPPTGTGNTIYF	TGTGCCAGTCCACCGACAGGGACAGGAAACACCATATATTTT
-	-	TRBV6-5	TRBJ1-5	CASGLMNLRPQHF	TGTGCCAGCGGTTTAATGAATCTACGGCCCCAGCATTTT
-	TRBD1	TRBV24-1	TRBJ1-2	CATSDSGQGGDGYTF	TGTGCCACCAGTGATTCGGGACAGGGGGGGGATGGCTACACCTTC
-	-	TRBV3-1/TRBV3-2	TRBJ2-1	CASSQDMDGVDEQFF	TGTGCCAGCAGCCAAGATATGGACGGGGTGGATGAGCAGTTCTTC
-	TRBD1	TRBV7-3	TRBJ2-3	CASSNKSLTGTGGRDTQYF	TGTGCCAGCAGCAACAAATCCTTAACCGGGACAGGGGGCAGAGATACGCAGTATTTT
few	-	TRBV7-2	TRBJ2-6	CASSLVRVSGANVLTF	TGTGCCAGCAGCTTAGTCCGGGTCTCTGGGGCCAACGTCCTGACTTTC
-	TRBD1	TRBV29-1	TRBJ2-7	CSATGGYEQYF	TGCAGCGCCACAGGGGGCTACGAGCAGTACTTC
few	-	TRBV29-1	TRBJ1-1	CSVEASVNTEAFF	TGCAGCGTTGAAGCGTCAGTGAACACTGAAGCTTTCTTT
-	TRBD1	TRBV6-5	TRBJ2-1	CASNTGTDYNEQFF	TGTGCCAGCAATACCGGGACAGACTACAATGAGCAGTTCTTC
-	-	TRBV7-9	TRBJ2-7	CASSWSGLYEQYF	TGTGCCAGCAGCTGGTCAGGGCTCTACGAGCAGTACTTC
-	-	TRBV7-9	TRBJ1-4	CASSSREDEKLFF	TGTGCCAGCAGCTCCAGGGAGGATGAAAAACTGTTTTTT
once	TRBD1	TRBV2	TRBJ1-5	CASSYDRGLQPQHF	TGTGCCAGCAGCTACGACAGGGGGCTTCAGCCCCAGCATTTT
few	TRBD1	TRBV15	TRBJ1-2	CATSREDRVGGYTF	TGTGCCACCAGCAGGGAGGACAGGGTAGGGGGCTACACCTTC
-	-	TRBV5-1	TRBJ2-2	CASRVEANTGELFF	TGCGCCAGCAGGGTTGAAGCCAACACCGGGGAGCTGTTTTTT